This entry describes one T cell receptor beta chain. The CDR3 spans 16 residues. CDR1 SGHRS and CDR2 YFSETQ come from the germline V gene. The trim removed 0 bases at V and 9 bases at J, leaving 8 bases unmatched. Indicated treatment: oral pan-JAK inhibitor, 5-10 mg twice daily. This entry comes from a study of CD8+ T cells in alopecia areata. Reverse transcribed after extraction, RNA yielded cDNA as the sequencing template. Using immunoSEQ multiplex PCR, the repertoire was profiled, and TCRdb retains in-frame clones only, with some absent. The table lists more than 200,000 clones, over 60% of them singletons.

J is TRBJ1-6 and V is TRBV5-1; 8 bases align to TRBD1. This TCR came from a human donor with alopecia areata. This material consisted of CD4+ T cells sorted from blood, taken at week 4, from a patient treated with tofacitinib. The CDR3 bases are TGCGCCAGCAGCTTGGAGATGACAGGGGTCAGTTCACCCCTCCACTTT. Translating it yields CASSLEMTGVSSPLHF.